This TCR beta chain originates from a study of cytomegalovirus exposure and HLA in healthy donors. Study-level information: Across around 400 genotyped donors, about 81% landed in the Caucasian-associated ancestry cluster. Regarding the study as a whole: Reportedly, HLA-A and HLA-B alleles of most subjects were accurately predicted from TCR beta.

The junction had 11 bases not matched to a gene; V was cut back by 6 bases and J by 0 bases. Germline assignment: CDR1 MNHEY and CDR2 SMNVEV (reference sequence). The CDR3 has 18 residues. The PCR was carried out with 60 Vbeta primers and 13 Jbeta primers. The repertoire was sequenced with immunoSEQ multiplex PCR; TCRdb's copy has only in-frame clones and lacks some. The repertoire has 100,000 to 150,000 clones, 60% to 85% of them found once; the top ten carry 0.95% to 1.5%. Concerning this clone itself: What it binds is not known.

The chain joins TRBV27 to TRBJ2-1; TRBD2 matches at 10 bases. The clonotype originates from a female donor in good health and CMV-seronegative. Material: PBMCs. CDR3 DNA sequence: TGTGCCAGCAGACGCCTAGCGGGAGCCGCCCTCTCCTACAATGAGCAGTTCTTC. As protein: CASRRLAGAALSYNEQFF.